Listed below are T cell receptor beta chains from one sample, sequenced in a study of blood T cell repertoires in COVID-19. The table came from immunoSEQ multiplex PCR; TCRdb's copy has only in-frame clones and leaves some out. The repertoire has 80,000 to 100,000 clones, almost 80% of them found once; the top ten carry about 16%. The source material was peripheral blood. The receptors stem from a human donor in a cohort sampled during active COVID-19. Both conserved end residues are part of each CDR3. Fields, in order: V gene, J gene, clone size, D gene, CDR3 length, CDR3 DNA, CDR3 protein. D genes are given only for firm matches. Clone size is stated in some rows and not others, as once, few, many or a class when expanded.

TRBV3-1/TRBV3-2,TRBJ1-1,-,-,16,TGTGCCAGCAGTCGATCGGCTTCAGGGGTGAACACTGAAGCTTTCTTT,CASSRSASGVNTEAFF
TRBV5-1,TRBJ2-7,-,TRBD2,15,TGCGCCAGCAGCTCGTTAGCGGGAGGCTCCTATGAGCAGTACTTC,CASSSLAGGSYEQYF
TRBV28,TRBJ1-2,-,-,14,TGTGCCAGCAGTCCACGACACAGTTTGTCTGGCTACACCTTC,CASSPRHSLSGYTF
TRBV29-1,TRBJ2-1,-,TRBD2,14,TGCAGCGTCGGAGCTAGCGGGATTTACAATGAGCAGTTCTTC,CSVGASGIYNEQFF
TRBV24-1,TRBJ2-1,many,TRBD2,16,TGTGCCACCAGTGACCAGACTAGCGGGGGGGCCAATGAGCAGTTCTTC,CATSDQTSGGANEQFF
TRBV5-5,TRBJ2-4,-,-,14,TGTGCCAGCAGCTTTCAGGGAGCCAAAAACATTCAGTACTTC,CASSFQGAKNIQYF
TRBV30,TRBJ1-2,-,-,13,TGTGCCTGGAGTGTAAACAGGGCGCTCGGCTACACCTTC,CAWSVNRALGYTF
TRBV23-1,TRBJ2-7,-,-,13,TGCGCCAGCACCTCCTTAAAAATCTACGAGCAGTACTTC,CASTSLKIYEQYF
TRBV6-1,TRBJ1-6,few,-,14,TGTGCCAGCAGTGAAGTCAGGGTTAGATCACCCCTCCACTTT,CASSEVRVRSPLHF
TRBV6-5,TRBJ2-7,-,-,15,TGTGCCAGCAGTTACTCTGGGTCAGGAGGATACGAGCAGTACTTC,CASSYSGSGGYEQYF
TRBV27,TRBJ2-5,-,-,16,TGTGCCAGCAGTTTATCGCCTCGGGGGGCCCAAGAGACCCAGTACTTC,CASSLSPRGAQETQYF
TRBV5-1,TRBJ2-7,once,TRBD2,18,TGCGCCAGCAGCTTGGTGAATACCCGACTAGCGGGGGGCCACGAGCAGTACTTC,CASSLVNTRLAGGHEQYF
TRBV19,TRBJ2-1,-,TRBD1,13,TGTGCCAGTATAAGGACAGGGGACCGTGAGCAGTTCTTC,CASIRTGDREQFF
TRBV28,TRBJ1-5,-,-,14,TGTGCCAGCTACCGGGCGGGTAGCAATCAGCCCCAGCATTTT,CASYRAGSNQPQHF
TRBV2,TRBJ1-2,-,-,18,TGTGCCAGCAGTGCTCAAGCGGGTTTTGGCAGACGAAAAGATGGCTACACCTTC,CASSAQAGFGRRKDGYTF
TRBV28,TRBJ1-5,-,-,12,TGTGCCAGCAGTCTACAGGGTCAGCCCCAGCATTTT,CASSLQGQPQHF
TRBV6-5,TRBJ1-4,once,TRBD1,15,TGTGCCAGCACCCCAACAGGGGTGGCTAATGAAAAACTGTTTTTT,CASTPTGVANEKLFF
TRBV6-6,TRBJ2-7,-,TRBD2,14,TGTGCCAGCAGGGGTAGCGGGCAGTCCTACGAGCAGTACTTC,CASRGSGQSYEQYF
TRBV9,TRBJ2-7,-,TRBD2,16,TGTGCCAGCAGCGTAGCTACCGGAACTAGCGGGTACGAGCAGTACTTC,CASSVATGTSGYEQYF
TRBV28,TRBJ1-1,few,-,15,TGTGCCAGCCGATCCCGATTGGGGCCCAACACTGAAGCTTTCTTT,CASRSRLGPNTEAFF
TRBV19,TRBJ2-7,-,TRBD1,15,TGTGCCAGTAGTGTGAGCGGGACAGGGGTCAACGAGCAGTACTTC,CASSVSGTGVNEQYF
TRBV28,TRBJ2-1,medium-sized,TRBD1,14,TGTGCCAGCAGTCTCCCTCGAGGGGGCTCTGAGCAGTTCTTC,CASSLPRGGSEQFF
TRBV6-5,TRBJ1-2,-,-,14,TGTGCCAGCAGGGTAGGAGTTGGTAACTATGGCTACACCTTC,CASRVGVGNYGYTF
TRBV18,TRBJ2-1,-,TRBD2,15,TGTGCCAGCTCACCGGGCGGGAGCTCCTACAATGAGCAGTTCTTC,CASSPGGSSYNEQFF
TRBV7-9,TRBJ2-3,-,-,16,TGTGCCAGCAGCTTAGCGCCCCGCAGGGGCACAGATACGCAGTATTTT,CASSLAPRRGTDTQYF
TRBV11-2,TRBJ2-5,-,TRBD1,14,TGTGCCAGCAGCCCACCCCGAGGGGGCGAGACCCAGTACTTC,CASSPPRGGETQYF
TRBV9,TRBJ1-6,-,-,14,TGTGCCAGCAGCGTAGCAGGTCTCAGTTCACCCCTCCACTTT,CASSVAGLSSPLHF
TRBV19,TRBJ1-2,-,-,11,TGTGCCACGACAGATAACTATGGCTACACCTTC,CATTDNYGYTF
TRBV20-1,TRBJ2-7,-,TRBD2,16,TGCAGTGCTAGTGTACAGCGGGAGGTCCCCTCCTACGAGCAGTACTTC,CSASVQREVPSYEQYF
TRBV5-6,TRBJ1-2,-,-,14,TGTGCCAGCAACGTTTTTTCGGTAGTCGATGGCTACACCTTC,CASNVFSVVDGYTF
TRBV12-5,TRBJ2-1,-,TRBD1,12,TGTGCTAGTGGTTTGGGACAGGGCAGGCTGTTCTTC,CASGLGQGRLFF
TRBV5-6,TRBJ1-2,-,-,15,TGTGCCAGCAGCCCGGCCGCCGGACAGCAGGGCGGCTACACCTTC,CASSPAAGQQGGYTF
TRBV28,TRBJ1-5,-,TRBD1,18,TGTGCCAGCAGTTTATTGGACAGGGGCGACGGTAGCAATCAGCCCCAGCATTTT,CASSLLDRGDGSNQPQHF
TRBV19,TRBJ1-1,-,-,15,TGTGCCAGTAGAAAAGGAGGGAGCTTGAACACTGAAGCTTTCTTT,CASRKGGSLNTEAFF
TRBV5-1,TRBJ2-7,many,TRBD2,15,TGCGCCAGCAGCTTTATAGCGGGAGGGCCTGGAGAGCAGTACTTC,CASSFIAGGPGEQYF
TRBV21-1,TRBJ2-3,-,-,16,TGTGCCAGCAGCGGAGGGGAGGAGAGTTACACAGATACGCAGTATTTT,CASSGGEESYTDTQYF
TRBV27,TRBJ2-3,once,TRBD2,15,TGTGCCAGCAGTTGGGGACTACCTAGCACAGATACGCAGTATTTT,CASSWGLPSTDTQYF
TRBV11-3,TRBJ2-3,-,-,13,TGTGCCAGCAGCCCCGCCTACACAGATACGCAGTATTTT,CASSPAYTDTQYF
TRBV19,TRBJ1-2,-,-,15,TGTGCCAGCAGAGACATGACAGGCCTTCTGTCCCGCTACACCTTC,CASRDMTGLLSRYTF
TRBV6-2/TRBV6-3,TRBJ1-3,-,-,15,TGTGCCAGCAGTGCGGACAAGAGCTCTGGAAACACCATATATTTT,CASSADKSSGNTIYF
TRBV10-1,TRBJ1-1,-,TRBD1,15,TGCGCCAGCAGCGGGACAGGGACAGGTAGCGCTGAAGCTTTCTTT,CASSGTGTGSAEAFF
TRBV27,TRBJ1-1,-,-,13,TGTGCCAGCAGTTTATCGGGGCTCGCTGAAGCTTTCTTT,CASSLSGLAEAFF
TRBV2,TRBJ2-1,few,TRBD2,20,TGTGCCAGCAGTGGGGGACTAGCGGGAGGGACTTCCCCATTTACAAATGAGCAGTTCTTC,CASSGGLAGGTSPFTNEQFF
TRBV5-1,TRBJ1-2,-,TRBD1,14,TGCGCCAGCAGCTTGGACAGGGGAAAGTATGGCTACACCTTC,CASSLDRGKYGYTF
TRBV6-5,TRBJ2-7,-,-,14,TGTGCCAGCAGAGCCTGGACAGCCCCGTACGAGCAGTACTTC,CASRAWTAPYEQYF
TRBV16,TRBJ1-2,-,-,16,TGTGCCAGCAGCCAATTTGGGAGGGAAACTAACTATGGCTACACCTTC,CASSQFGRETNYGYTF
TRBV18,TRBJ1-1,-,TRBD1,15,TGTGCCAGCTCACCGGGACAGGGGGGGAACACTGAAGCTTTCTTT,CASSPGQGGNTEAFF